This paragraph reports one T cell receptor beta chain. The sample originates from a study of OX40 agonist ivuxolimab in advanced cancers. TCRdb keeps only in-frame clones here, not all; method: immunoSEQ multiplex PCR. The table lists fewer than 75,000 clones, around 84% of them singletons. The sample consisted of CD4+ or CD8+ T cells sorted from blood, taken in a trial of the OX40 agonist ivuxolimab. This clonotype was obtained from an adult with an advanced solid tumor such as melanoma, head and neck, liver or kidney cancer.

CDR3 bases: TGTGCCAGCAGCTTCGGCGGAGGCACAGATACGCAGTATTTT. Translated, it gives CASSFGGGTDTQYF. This sequence joins TRBV7-3 and TRBJ2-3, with unresolved D. Germline V gene sequence: CDR1 SGHTA, CDR2 FQGTGA. The CDR3 runs to 14 residues. V was cut by 3 bases and J by 1 base, with 8 bases left in between.